The sample holds many counts of the clone carrying this T cell receptor (beta chain). The library targeted TCRbeta and was prepared with unique molecular identifiers. TCRdb analysed the PCR reads with MiXCR anew, one entry per CDR3 protein. This sample has 250,000 to 350,000 distinct CDR3 sequences; 9.9% occur once, and the top ten carry over 9%. The record originates from a study of T-cell reconstitution after alpha-beta-depleted transplantation in children. The material sequenced was PBMCs from the stem cell graft donor, taken from the stem cell graft. The TCR sequence derives from a human donor who donated a stem cell graft to a child with SCID.

CDR3 in amino acids: CASTRQGTSTDTQYF. In DNA, the CDR3 is TGTGCCAGCACCCGACAGGGAACTAGCACAGATACGCAGTATTTT. The rearrangement joins TRBV2 to TRBJ2-3, with 7 nucleotides matching TRBD1. Germline V lookup: CDR1 SNHLY, CDR2 FYNNEI. The V segment lost 7 bases and the J segment 0 bases; nucleotides outside the gene matches: 7. This CDR3 comprises 15 residues.